This T cell receptor (beta chain) was identified during a study of shared clonotypes between healthy human individuals. The method was immunoSEQ multiplex PCR; TCRdb's version includes in-frame clones alone and lacks a portion of them. Of under 1 million clones in the sample, 92% were seen once. As regards this clone: What it binds is not known. Distinct nucleotide sequences in the sample also encode this CDR3.

Deletions cut 5 bases from V and 0 bases from J, with 2 bases between. Germline values: CDR1 MNHEY, CDR2 SMNVEV (reference sequence). This CDR3 is built from 13 residues. Study conclusions and caveats: Expectations were that clonotype sharing among donors would be affected by sequencing depth. Sampling used blood alone; tissue repertoires probably differ. Unshared clonotypes carried lower generation probabilities than those common to all four donors.

In the naive CD8 group, cells lacked CD45RO and were positively selected for CCR7, so terminally differentiated effector memory CD45RA+ cells were left out. The chain recombines TRBV27 with TRBJ2-6; D ambiguous. This sequence originates from a man aged 25 to 45 in good health. The sequenced material came from naive CD8+ T cells sorted from blood. CDR3 sequence reads: CASSSSGANVLTF. CDR3 coding DNA: TGTGCCAGCAGTAGCTCTGGGGCCAACGTCCTGACTTTC.